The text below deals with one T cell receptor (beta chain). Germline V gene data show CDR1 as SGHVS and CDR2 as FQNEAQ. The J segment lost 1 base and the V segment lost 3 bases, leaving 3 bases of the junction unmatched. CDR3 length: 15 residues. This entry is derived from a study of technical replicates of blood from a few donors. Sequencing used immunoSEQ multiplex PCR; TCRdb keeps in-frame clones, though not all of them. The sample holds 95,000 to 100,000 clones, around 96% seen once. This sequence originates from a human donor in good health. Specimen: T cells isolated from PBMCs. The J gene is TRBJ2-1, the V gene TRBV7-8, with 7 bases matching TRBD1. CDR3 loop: CASSFRDSSYNEQFF. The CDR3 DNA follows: TGTGCCAGCAGCTTCCGGGACAGTTCCTACAATGAGCAGTTCTTC.